These T cell receptor beta chains were read from a single sample in a study of cytomegalovirus exposure and HLA in healthy donors. Only in-frame clones appear in the TCRdb table, and some are missing; sequencing was by immunoSEQ multiplex PCR. In the table there are 96,000 or so clones, roughly 79% of which are singletons. Sequenced material: PBMCs. The receptors stem from a woman in her 70s in good health and CMV-seropositive. The CDR3 runs from the conserved cysteine through the conserved F or W. Clone size is given for some rows only: seen once, a few or many times, or a class if the clone is expanded.

J	size	V	CDR3
TRBJ1-4	-	TRBV11-1	CASSPRWTGGNEKLFF
TRBJ2-7	-	TRBV27	CASSLGGTYEQYF
TRBJ2-2	-	TRBV2	CASKVLAGAASGELFF
TRBJ1-4	few	TRBV6-6	CASTDQGTAVYLFF
TRBJ2-5	few	TRBV7-7	CASSLPPGTGQETQYF
TRBJ2-2	-	TRBV11-2	CASSRDRGNTGELFF
TRBJ2-7	-	TRBV2	CASSEFGLAVEQYF
TRBJ1-2	-	TRBV7-6	CASSSIYRRDRGWYGYTF
TRBJ1-1	-	TRBV5-4	CASIRLTEAFF
TRBJ2-7	few	TRBV7-9	CASSTTSGGPDLHYEQYF
TRBJ1-6	-	TRBV7-2	CASSSHARGSYNSPLHF
TRBJ1-2	-	TRBV5-1	CASRQAIIYGYTF
TRBJ1-5	-	TRBV28	CASSLDIREGWYQPQHF
TRBJ1-5	-	TRBV7-4	CASRLDRAGGQMEPQHF
TRBJ1-2	-	TRBV20-1	CSAFLEGYTF
TRBJ1-1	-	TRBV7-9	CASSQVGPEAFF
TRBJ2-1	-	TRBV7-2	CASRDGGVYEQFF
-	-	TRBV7-9	CASGRTGPYEQYF
TRBJ1-1	few	TRBV27	CASSLRGTNTEAFF
TRBJ2-3	-	TRBV7-9	CASSLGGGGGNTDTQYF
TRBJ1-1	-	TRBV18	CASSPRGQRWTEAFF
TRBJ2-2	few	TRBV4-3	CASSRRQALNTGELFF
TRBJ2-2	-	TRBV28	CASSLVWGGTGELFF
TRBJ2-3	-	TRBV9	CASSDDRGADTQYF
TRBJ2-4	-	TRBV28	CASLGLAGFDKNIQYF